This T cell receptor (beta chain) was sequenced during a study of a mutant IDH1 vaccine in newly diagnosed glioma. Trimming removed 7 bases at V and 0 bases at J, with 12 bases between. This CDR3 contains 13 residues. The germline V gene has CDR1 SQVTM and CDR2 ANQGSEA. About this clone itself: Its matching antigen is unknown.

Here immunoSEQ multiplex PCR was the method, and the copy in TCRdb shows in-frame clones only, minus some. Among about 40,000 clones, 80% to 85% were seen once, and the ten largest hold about 2.2%. Time point described: week 11, during vaccination. The content of each vaccine dose was 300 ug of mutant IDH1 20-mer peptide, and topical imiquimod accompanied it. The chain uses TRBV29-1 and TRBJ1-1; no definite D call. The sequencing used PBMCs, collected from a glioma patient whose treatment included an IDH1 peptide vaccine. The TCR was taken from a man in his forties with glioma. The CDR3 protein is CSAALPMNTEAFF. CDR3 coding DNA: TGCAGCGCCGCCCTCCCTATGAACACTGAAGCTTTCTTT.